Below, 15 T cell receptor beta chains from the same sample are listed, as sequenced in a study of CD8+ T cells in alopecia areata. Treatment noted: oral pan-JAK inhibitor, 5-10 mg twice daily. Following RNA extraction, reverse transcription yielded cDNA that acted as the sequencing template. Assay: immunoSEQ multiplex PCR; the TCRdb copy retains only in-frame clones and omits some. The table has 180,000 or so clones, more than 45% seen once. Material: CD4+ T cells sorted from blood, obtained at week 24, from a patient treated with tofacitinib. All receptors derive from a human donor with alopecia areata.

This chain uses TRBV9 with TRBJ1-2; TRBD1 agrees at 10 bases. The germline V gene encodes CDR1 SGDLS and CDR2 YYNGEE. Trimming removed 5 bases from V and 0 bases from J; junction bases left unmatched: 1. The CDR3 sequence is 14 residues long. The DNA for the CDR3 is TGTGCCAGCAGTGGGACAGGGGCTAACTATGGCTACACCTTC. Translated, it gives CASSGTGANYGYTF.

This clone was picked up a small number of times. The sample contains more than one DNA sequence encoding this CDR3. The chain joins TRBV18 to TRBJ1-1, with 8 bases aligning to TRBD1. This CDR3 has 14 amino acids. Germline CDR1 reads KGHSH; CDR2 reads LQKENI. The junction had 3 bases not matched to a gene; V was cut back by 2 bases and J by 4 bases. The DNA for the CDR3 is TGTGCCAGCTCACCAGACAGGGGCGGCACTGAAGCTTTCTTT. Translating gives CASSPDRGGTEAFF.

This clone was counted a few times. This may be a read error, as it is one base from a much larger clone. Other nucleotide sequences from this sample produce the same CDR3. The chain recombines TRBV6-1 with TRBJ1-1; D may be TRBD1 (5 bases). CDR1 and CDR2 (germline): MNHNS, SASEGT. The CDR3 loop spans 13 amino acids. The V end was cut by 2 bases, the J end by 1 base, with 5 bases between. For the CDR3, the DNA is TGTGCCAGCAGTGAAAGGGGGAACACTGAAGCTTTCTTT. Amino acid sequence: CASSERGNTEAFF.

V usage is TRBV5-1 and J usage is TRBJ2-5; D remains ambiguous. The CDR3 consists of 14 residues. V was cut by 0 bases and J by 4 bases, with 10 bases left in between. CDR1 SGHRS and CDR2 YFSETQ come from the germline V gene. The CDR3 sequence: CASSLAASIETQYF. The CDR3 region has the DNA TGCGCCAGCAGCTTGGCAGCGAGTATAGAGACCCAGTACTTC.

This chain uses TRBV18 with TRBJ2-7; TRBD1 is a possible D gene (6 bases). V was clipped by 4 bases and J by 2 bases, with 9 bases between them. This CDR3 is built from 13 residues. CDR1 and CDR2 from the germline V gene are KGHSH and LQKENI. CDR3 bases: TGTGCCAGCTCACAGGACAGAACCTACGAGCAGTACTTC. This translates into CASSQDRTYEQYF.

V usage is TRBV6-1 and J usage is TRBJ2-5, with D unresolved. The CDR3 is made up of 13 amino acids. The V end lost 7 bases, the J end lost 2 bases, and 11 bases lay between the germline ends. Germline CDR1 MNHNS, CDR2 SASEGT. CDR3: CASIRTTQETQYF. The CDR3 DNA reads TGTGCCAGCATTCGCACTACACAAGAGACCCAGTACTTC.

This chain links TRBV10-3 with TRBJ2-7, with 10 bases that match TRBD2. The CDR3 totals 13 residues. V lost 10 bases to trimming and J lost 0 bases; unmatched junction nucleotides: 3. Germline CDR1 ENHRY, CDR2 SYGVKD. The CDR3 DNA reads as TGTGCCACCCGGACTAGCGGCTCCTACGAGCAGTACTTC. This translates into CATRTSGSYEQYF.

The rearrangement uses TRBV6-6 and TRBJ2-1; 11 bases line up with TRBD1. The CDR3 is made up of 14 amino acids. Germline lookup yields CDR1 MNHNY and CDR2 SVGAGI (reference sequence). With V trimmed by 6 bases and J by 6 bases, 4 bases remained unmatched. CDR3: CASRSGTGGNEQFF. CDR3 DNA sequence: TGTGCCAGCAGGTCCGGGACAGGGGGCAATGAGCAGTTCTTC.

In this sample, this clone turned up a few times. The V call is TRBV9, the J call TRBJ1-2; 8 bases agree with TRBD1. After removal of 4 bases from V and 4 bases from J, the junction contained 9 bases not matched to a gene. The CDR3 is made up of 15 amino acids. CDR1 and CDR2 from the germline V gene are SGDLS and YYNGEE. As DNA, the CDR3 is TGTGCCAGCAGCACCTGGACAGGGCCAAGCTATGGCTACACCTTC. Its protein is CASSTWTGPSYGYTF.

This clone was counted a few times. This sample also contains other DNA sequences that code for the same CDR3. The rearrangement uses TRBV5-1 and TRBJ2-1; tentatively, D is TRBD1 (5 bases). The CDR3 sequence is 14 residues long. Trimming removed 4 bases at V and 0 bases at J, with 8 bases between. Germline V gene lookup returns CDR1 SGHRS and CDR2 YFSETQ. The CDR3 DNA is TGCGCCAGCAGCCTAGACAGCTCCTACAATGAGCAGTTCTTC. It yields the protein CASSLDSSYNEQFF.

This clone was detected only once. The gene calls are TRBV30 and TRBJ1-1; 10 positions match TRBD1. This CDR3 has 15 residues. Per the germline V gene, CDR1 is GTSNPN and CDR2 is SVGIG (reference sequence). With 2 bases clipped from V and 6 bases from J, the junction kept 9 bases outside the gene matches. The CDR3: CAWSPLGQGVAEAFF. CDR3 DNA sequence: TGTGCCTGGAGTCCCCTCGGACAGGGGGTTGCTGAAGCTTTCTTT.

The CDR3 DNA reads as TGCAGCGTTGGGACTAGCGGGGGTTTAGAGTACTTC. This gives the protein CSVGTSGGLEYF. The V and J genes are TRBV29-1 and TRBJ2-4; TRBD2 matches at 13 bases. With 4 bases clipped from V and 14 bases from J, the junction kept 5 bases outside the gene matches. CDR1 is SQVTM, CDR2 ANQGSEA, per germline. The CDR3 sequence is 12 residues long.

As DNA, the CDR3 is TGTGCCAGCAACCGGGACGGCAACACTGAAGCTTTCTTT. This codes for CASNRDGNTEAFF. This rearrangement joins TRBV6-5 to TRBJ1-1; D is possibly TRBD1 (5 bases). In germline, CDR1 is MNHEY, CDR2 SVGAGI. Between the trimmed V and J ends, which lost 7 bases and 2 bases, there was a span of 11 bases. The CDR3 loop spans 13 amino acids.

The J gene is TRBJ1-5, the V gene TRBV28, with 7 positions matching TRBD1. Germline CDR1 reads MDHEN; CDR2 reads SYDVKM. This CDR3 has 16 amino acids. V trimming: 4 bases; J trimming: 7 bases; junction bases outside the gene matches: 13. In DNA, the CDR3 is TGTGCCAGCAGTTCCTTAACCGGAGGGGGCGGGCAGCCCCAGCATTTT. Protein sequence: CASSSLTGGGGQPQHF.

For the CDR3, the DNA is TGCGCCGGTGGGCGGGAGAATAGCAATCAGCCCCAGCATTTT. As protein: CAGGRENSNQPQHF. The chain employs TRBV23-1 and TRBJ1-5; D call uncertain. TRBV23-1 is flagged as an ORF with uncertain function. Trimming took off 11 bases at V and 0 bases at J, with 14 bases between the two ends. This CDR3 is built from 14 residues.